A single sample gave rise to the 21 T cell receptor beta chains below, sequenced in a study of cytomegalovirus exposure and HLA in healthy donors. PCR amplification relied on 60 Vbeta primers (plus 13 Jbeta primers). The table came from immunoSEQ multiplex PCR; TCRdb's copy has only in-frame clones and leaves some out. The sample has under 300,000 clones; around 66% are singletons. Material: PBMCs. These receptors all stem from a female donor in good health and CMV-seronegative.

The rearrangement uses TRBV28 and TRBJ1-2; a possible D gene is TRBD1 (5 bases). Trimming removed 3 bases from V and 3 bases from J, with 11 bases in between. The germline CDR1 and CDR2 sequences are MDHEN and SYDVKM. CDR3 length: 14 amino acids. The CDR3 DNA follows: TGTGCCAGCAGTTTGGCGGGGGAGGACTATGGCTACACCTTC. This sequence encodes CASSLAGEDYGYTF.

This chain connects TRBV28 to TRBJ1-5, with D perhaps TRBD1 (5 bases). The germline V gene has CDR1 MDHEN and CDR2 SYDVKM. V lost 6 bases and J lost 0, with 12 bases in between. This CDR3 has 15 residues. The CDR3 spells CASSQGQYSNQPQHF. CDR3 nucleotide sequence: TGTGCCAGCAGCCAGGGCCAGTATAGCAATCAGCCCCAGCATTTT.

The V and J genes are TRBV5-4 and TRBJ1-2; 8 nucleotides match TRBD1. The V segment lost 4 bases and the J segment 6 bases; nucleotides outside the gene matches: 14. CDR1 SGHNT and CDR2 YYREEE come from the germline V gene (reference sequence). The CDR3 covers 16 residues. The CDR3 DNA reads as TGTGCCAGCAGCCCGCCTGGGACAGGTCTTATTGATGGCTACACCTTC. Its protein product is CASSPPGTGLIDGYTF.

This clone was recorded only once. The rearrangement uses TRBV7-8 and TRBJ2-1, with TRBD2 matching over 9 bases. J was trimmed by 6 bases and V by 5 bases; bases with no gene match: 11. The germline V gene has CDR1 SGHVS and CDR2 FQNEAQ. The CDR3 sequence is 16 residues long. The CDR3 region has the DNA TGTGCCAGCAGCCCACCGGCTAGCGGGAAGGGCAATGAGCAGTTCTTC. Encoded protein: CASSPPASGKGNEQFF.

The J gene is TRBJ2-1, the V gene TRBV15; D is unclear. Trimming took off 1 base at V and 5 bases at J, with 6 bases between the two ends. CDR1 is LNHNV and CDR2 is YYDKDF in the germline V gene (reference sequence). The CDR3 has 13 residues. This chain's CDR3 is CATSRVLDNEQFF. In nucleotides, the CDR3 is TGTGCCACCAGCAGAGTACTCGACAATGAGCAGTTCTTC.

This clone was observed a few times. The chain has TRBV6-1 and TRBJ2-7; TRBD2 might be the D (6 bases). Trimming took 1 base from V and 1 from J, leaving 8 bases between them. CDR1 is MNHNS and CDR2 is SASEGT in the germline V gene. This CDR3 comprises 14 residues. The CDR3 is CASSEGGNSYEQYF. CDR3 nucleotide sequence: TGTGCCAGCAGTGAAGGCGGGAATTCCTACGAGCAGTACTTC.

In this sample, this clone turned up a few times. The chain links TRBV2 to TRBJ1-1, with TRBD1 identical over 9 bases. CDR3 length: 14 amino acids. The V and J ends lost 5 bases and 6 bases, in that order; junction bases with no gene match: 7. The germline V gene encodes CDR1 SNHLY and CDR2 FYNNEI. The CDR3 is CASSNTRTGAEAFF. For the CDR3, the DNA is TGTGCCAGCAGTAACACTAGGACAGGGGCTGAAGCTTTCTTT.

This clone appeared a few times. The chain joins TRBV6-6 to TRBJ2-7; 7 bases match TRBD1. CDR3 length: 15 residues. With V trimmed by 2 bases and J by 3 bases, 7 bases remained unmatched. Germline assignment: CDR1 MNHNY and CDR2 SVGAGI (reference sequence). The CDR3 sequence: CASSYPGQNIYEQYF. CDR3 DNA sequence: TGTGCCAGCAGTTACCCGGGACAGAATATCTACGAGCAGTACTTC.

The chain combines TRBV15 with TRBJ1-2; TRBD1 might be the D (5 bases). V lost 2 bases, J lost 4 bases, and 8 bases lay in between. Germline CDR1 is LNHNV and CDR2 is YYDKDF (reference sequence). This CDR3 has 13 amino acids. CDR3 DNA: TGTGCCACCAGCAGACAGGGTGCCTATGGCTACACCTTC. Its protein is CATSRQGAYGYTF.

The chain employs TRBV6-5 and TRBJ2-7, with a weak D call TRBD2 (6 bases). The CDR3 has 15 amino acids. V gave up 5 bases and J gave up 4 bases, with 18 bases separating them. The germline V gene has CDR1 MNHEY and CDR2 SVGAGI. The CDR3, as DNA: TGTGCCAGCAGTCCTTCTGCGGGGACCACGTACGAGCAGTACTTC. It is translated as CASSPSAGTTYEQYF.

This clone was counted once. J is TRBJ2-5 and V is TRBV28; TRBD2 matches 10 bases. V gave up 6 bases and J gave up 0 bases; unmatched junction bases: 10. CDR3 length: 17 residues. Germline assignment: CDR1 MDHEN and CDR2 SYDVKM. The CDR3 loop reads CASRSGRATTYQETQYF. CDR3 nucleotides: TGTGCCAGCAGGAGCGGGAGGGCCACCACGTACCAAGAGACCCAGTACTTC.

This clone has a single count. The junction and the germline gene differ at one end; a read error may be behind it. This rearrangement joins TRBV7-9 to TRBJ2-7, with D tentatively TRBD2 (5 bases). CDR3 length: 12 residues. Germline V gene data show CDR1 as SEHNR and CDR2 as FQNEAQ (reference sequence). The DNA of the CDR3 is TGTTCCAGCAGCCGTAGCGTGTACGAGCAGTACTTC. This translates into CSSSRSVYEQYF.

The chain has TRBV19 and TRBJ2-1, with 10 bases that match TRBD1. The J segment lost 8 bases and the V segment lost 3 bases, leaving 10 bases of the junction unmatched. From germline, CDR1 is LNHDA and CDR2 SQIVND (reference sequence). The CDR3 is 16 amino acids. The CDR3 protein is CASSIPRRDRGDEQFF. CDR3 in DNA: TGTGCCAGTAGTATCCCGCGCCGGGACAGGGGTGATGAGCAGTTCTTC.

The chain is built from TRBV2 and TRBJ1-2, with TRBD1 matching 7 bases. Looked up from germline, CDR1 is SNHLY and CDR2 is FYNNEI. The CDR3 has 20 amino acids. The V segment lost 6 bases and the J segment 4 bases; nucleotides outside the gene matches: 26. CDR3 loop: CASRVRQGIQPRGRRYGYTF. The CDR3 DNA reads TGTGCCAGCAGGGTTAGACAGGGAATCCAACCCCGCGGCCGCCGCTATGGCTACACCTTC.

The genes are TRBV7-9 and TRBJ2-2; D gene ambiguous. The CDR3 consists of 12 residues. Trimming took off 3 bases at V and 6 bases at J, with 5 bases between the two ends. Germline V gene sequence: CDR1 SEHNR, CDR2 FQNEAQ (reference sequence). CDR3 sequence reads: CASSLGPGELFF. CDR3 bases: TGTGCCAGCAGCTTGGGCCCCGGGGAGCTGTTTTTT.

The gene calls are TRBV11-3 and TRBJ2-3; D gene ambiguous. This CDR3 comprises 13 residues. Germline values: CDR1 SGHNT, CDR2 YENEEA. V lost 5 bases to trimming and J lost 6 bases, with 12 bases between them. The CDR3 loop reads CASSTPWADTQYF. DNA for the CDR3: TGTGCCAGCAGCACTCCATGGGCCGATACGCAGTATTTT.

This clone showed up just a few times. This rearrangement joins TRBV7-8 to TRBJ2-7; 11 nucleotides match TRBD1. The germline gives CDR1 SGHVS, CDR2 FQNEAQ. Unmatched junction bases numbered 5, after V lost 6 bases and J lost 4 bases. This CDR3 contains 14 residues. The CDR3 reads CASRAGTGGYEQYF. The CDR3 coding sequence is TGTGCCAGCAGGGCCGGGACAGGGGGTTACGAGCAGTACTTC.

The chain combines TRBV5-1 with TRBJ2-3; D may be TRBD2 (6 bases). V lost 1 base to trimming and J lost 2 bases, with 8 bases between them. Germline V CDR1 and CDR2: SGHRS, YFSETQ. The CDR3 is 14 residues long. Here the CDR3 reads CASSLRTTTDTQYF. The CDR3 DNA sequence: TGCGCCAGCAGCTTGCGGACTACCACAGATACGCAGTATTTT.

Written as DNA, the CDR3 is TGTGCCAGCAGTTTTAGTAAGAATGAGCAGTTCTTC. Translated: CASSFSKNEQFF. The chain uses TRBV27 and TRBJ2-1, with no clear D. The V gene lost 3 bases and the J gene lost 7 bases, with 7 bases spanning the gap. Germline V gene lookup returns CDR1 MNHEY and CDR2 SMNVEV (reference sequence). This CDR3 is 12 amino acids long.

For the CDR3, the DNA is TGTGCCACACGGACTAGCGGGAGTCTGAACGAGCAGTACTTC. It yields the protein CATRTSGSLNEQYF. V gene TRBV28 combines with J gene TRBJ2-7; TRBD2 aligns across 13 bases. CDR3 length: 14 residues. Germline trimming cut 10 bases from V and 5 bases from J; bases unmatched to any gene: 8. Germline V gene lookup returns CDR1 MDHEN and CDR2 SYDVKM.

The chain recombines TRBV15 with TRBJ2-7, with 7 bases matching TRBD2. CDR1 is LNHNV, CDR2 YYDKDF, per germline (reference sequence). The length of the CDR3 is 16 residues. J gave up 0 bases and V 2 bases, and 7 bases lay outside the gene matches. Written as DNA, the CDR3 is TGTGCCACCAGCAGACCCATTGGGAGGGGCTCCTACGAGCAGTACTTC. It encodes CATSRPIGRGSYEQYF.